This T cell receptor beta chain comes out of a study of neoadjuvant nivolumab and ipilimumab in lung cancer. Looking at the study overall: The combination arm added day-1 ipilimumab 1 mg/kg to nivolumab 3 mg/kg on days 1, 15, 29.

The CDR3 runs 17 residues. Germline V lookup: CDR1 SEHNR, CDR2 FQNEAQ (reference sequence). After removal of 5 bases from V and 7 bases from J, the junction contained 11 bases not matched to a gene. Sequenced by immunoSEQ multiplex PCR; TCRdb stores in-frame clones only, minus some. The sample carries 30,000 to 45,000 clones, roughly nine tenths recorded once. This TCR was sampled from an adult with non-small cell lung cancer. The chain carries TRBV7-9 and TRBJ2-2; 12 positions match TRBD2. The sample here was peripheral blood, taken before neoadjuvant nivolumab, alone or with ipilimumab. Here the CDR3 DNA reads TGTGCCAGCAGCCTACAGACTAGCGGGAGTTTCGGCGGGGAGCTGTTTTTT. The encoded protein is CASSLQTSGSFGGELFF. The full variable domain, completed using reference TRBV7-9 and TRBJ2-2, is DTGVSQNPRHKITKRGQNVTFRCDPISEHNRLYWYRQTLGQGPEFLTYFQNEAQLEKSRLLSDRFSAERPKGSFSTLEIQRTEQGDSAMYLCASSLQTSGSFGGELFFGEGSRLTVL.